This T cell receptor beta chain originates from a study of blood T cell repertoires in COVID-19. Study-level background: PBMCs, B-cell-depleted T cells, or T cells provided the cDNA or gDNA that made up the material.

Germline-derived CDR1 and CDR2 are LNHDA and SQIVND (reference sequence). The J segment lost 3 bases and the V segment lost 10 bases, leaving 7 bases of the junction unmatched. The CDR3 is made up of 14 amino acids. Assay used: immunoSEQ multiplex PCR; TCRdb lists only in-frame clones, some missing. The sample carries 150,000 or so clones, around 90% recorded once. Recruits, aged roughly 18 to 90 years, lived in 25 or so US areas. Cohort placement rested on clinical history that participants reported themselves. Someone with COVID-19 had been met by exposed participants within 2 weeks before study entry.

The receptor comes from a woman aged 40-49 years who had been exposed to COVID-19. Material: PBMCs or T cells enriched from blood (not recorded which). The gene calls are TRBV19 and TRBJ1-2; 11 bases agree with TRBD1. The chain's CDR3 is CATGDRGFDYGYTF. CDR3 coding DNA: TGTGCCACGGGGGACAGGGGGTTTGACTATGGCTACACCTTC.